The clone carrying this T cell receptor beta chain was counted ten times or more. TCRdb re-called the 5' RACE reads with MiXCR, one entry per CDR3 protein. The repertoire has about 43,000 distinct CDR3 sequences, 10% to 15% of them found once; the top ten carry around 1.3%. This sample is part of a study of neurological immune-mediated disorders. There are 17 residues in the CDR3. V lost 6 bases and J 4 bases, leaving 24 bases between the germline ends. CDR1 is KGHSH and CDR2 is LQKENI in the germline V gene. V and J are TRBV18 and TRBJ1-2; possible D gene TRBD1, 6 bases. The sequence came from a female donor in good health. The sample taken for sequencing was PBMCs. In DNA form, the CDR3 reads TGTGCCAGCTCCGCGACTGGATACCTTGAAGGGGGCTATGGCTACACCTTC. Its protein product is CASSATGYLEGGYGYTF. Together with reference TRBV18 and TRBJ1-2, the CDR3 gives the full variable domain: NAGVMQNPRHLVRRRGQEARLRCSPMKGHSHVYWYRQLPEEGLKFMVYLQKENIIDESGMPKERFSAEFPKEGPSILRIQQVVRGDSAAYFCASSATGYLEGGYGYTFGSGTRLTVV.